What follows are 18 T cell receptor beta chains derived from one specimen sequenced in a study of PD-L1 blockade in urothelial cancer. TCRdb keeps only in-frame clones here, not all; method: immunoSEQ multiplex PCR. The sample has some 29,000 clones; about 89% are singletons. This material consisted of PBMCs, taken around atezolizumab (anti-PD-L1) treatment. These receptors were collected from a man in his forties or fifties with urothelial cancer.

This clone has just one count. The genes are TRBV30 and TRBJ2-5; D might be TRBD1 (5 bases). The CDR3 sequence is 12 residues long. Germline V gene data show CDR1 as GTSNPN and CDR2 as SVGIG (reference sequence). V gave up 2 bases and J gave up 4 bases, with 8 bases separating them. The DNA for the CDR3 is TGTGCCTGGAGTTATCAGGGAGAGACCCAGTACTTC. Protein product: CAWSYQGETQYF.

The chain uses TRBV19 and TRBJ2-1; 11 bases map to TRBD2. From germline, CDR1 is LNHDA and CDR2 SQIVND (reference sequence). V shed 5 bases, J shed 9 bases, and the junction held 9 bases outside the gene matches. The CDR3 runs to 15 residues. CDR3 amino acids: CASSRLAGIGSEQFF. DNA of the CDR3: TGTGCCAGTAGTCGACTAGCGGGGATAGGAAGTGAGCAGTTCTTC. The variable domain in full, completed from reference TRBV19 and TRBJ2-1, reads DGGITQSPKYLFRKEGQNVTLSCEQNLNHDAMYWYRQDPGQGLRLIYYSQIVNDFQKGDIAEGYSVSREKKESFPLTVTSAQKNPTAFYLCASSRLAGIGSEQFFGPGTRLTVL.

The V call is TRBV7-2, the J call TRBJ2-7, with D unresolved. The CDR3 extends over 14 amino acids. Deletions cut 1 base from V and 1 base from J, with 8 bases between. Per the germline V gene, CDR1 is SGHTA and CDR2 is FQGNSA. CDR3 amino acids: CASSLVPGSYEQYF. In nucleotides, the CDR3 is TGTGCCAGCAGCTTAGTCCCCGGTTCCTACGAGCAGTACTTC.

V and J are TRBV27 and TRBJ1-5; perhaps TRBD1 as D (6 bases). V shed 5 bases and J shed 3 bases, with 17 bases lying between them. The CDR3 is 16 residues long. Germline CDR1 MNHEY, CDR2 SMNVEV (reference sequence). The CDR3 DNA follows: TGTGCCAGCAGTGCCTCCGGACAGTTAAACAATCAGCCCCAGCATTTT. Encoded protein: CASSASGQLNNQPQHF.

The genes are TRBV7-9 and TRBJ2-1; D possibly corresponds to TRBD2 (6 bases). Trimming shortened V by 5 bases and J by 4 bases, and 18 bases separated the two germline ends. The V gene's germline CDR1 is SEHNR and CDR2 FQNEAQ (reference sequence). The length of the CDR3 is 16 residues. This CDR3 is CASSRSSERSYNEQFF. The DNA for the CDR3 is TGTGCCAGCAGCCGTTCTAGCGAACGTAGTTACAATGAGCAGTTCTTC.

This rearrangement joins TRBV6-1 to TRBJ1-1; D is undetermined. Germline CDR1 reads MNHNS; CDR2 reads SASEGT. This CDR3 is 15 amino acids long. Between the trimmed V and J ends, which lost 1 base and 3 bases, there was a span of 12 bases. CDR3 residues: CASSEDPGGYTEAFF. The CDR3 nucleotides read TGTGCCAGCAGTGAAGATCCCGGAGGATACACTGAAGCTTTCTTT.

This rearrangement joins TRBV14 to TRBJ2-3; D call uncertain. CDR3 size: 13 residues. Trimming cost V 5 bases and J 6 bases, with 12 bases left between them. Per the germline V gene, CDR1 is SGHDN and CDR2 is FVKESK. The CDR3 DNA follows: TGTGCCAGCAGCACACACCCGAGGGATACGCAGTATTTT. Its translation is CASSTHPRDTQYF.

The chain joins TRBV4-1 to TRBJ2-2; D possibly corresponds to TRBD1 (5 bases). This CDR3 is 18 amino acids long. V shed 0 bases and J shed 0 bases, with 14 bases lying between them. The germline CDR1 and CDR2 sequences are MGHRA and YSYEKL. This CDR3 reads CASSQEVRGYANTGELFF. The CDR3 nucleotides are TGCGCCAGCAGCCAAGAAGTTAGGGGCTACGCGAACACCGGGGAGCTGTTTTTT.

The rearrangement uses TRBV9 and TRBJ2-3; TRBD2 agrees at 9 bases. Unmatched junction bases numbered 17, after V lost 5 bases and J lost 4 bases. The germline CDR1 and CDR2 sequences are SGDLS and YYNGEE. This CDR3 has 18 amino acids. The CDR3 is CASSPEGLGLAIADTQYF. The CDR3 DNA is TGTGCCAGCAGTCCTGAGGGACTGGGACTAGCTATAGCAGATACGCAGTATTTT.

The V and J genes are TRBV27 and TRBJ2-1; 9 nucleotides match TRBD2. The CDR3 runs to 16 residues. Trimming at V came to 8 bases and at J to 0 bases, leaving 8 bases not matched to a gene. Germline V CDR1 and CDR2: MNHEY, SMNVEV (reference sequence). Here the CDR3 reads CASLAGGFSSYNEQFF. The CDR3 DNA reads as TGTGCCAGCCTCGCGGGGGGGTTTAGCTCCTACAATGAGCAGTTCTTC.

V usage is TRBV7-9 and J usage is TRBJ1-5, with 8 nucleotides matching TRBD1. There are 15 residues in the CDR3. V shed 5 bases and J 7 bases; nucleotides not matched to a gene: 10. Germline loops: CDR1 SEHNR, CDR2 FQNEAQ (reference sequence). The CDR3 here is CASSASGGAGQPQHF. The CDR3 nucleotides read TGTGCCAGCAGCGCATCAGGGGGCGCGGGGCAGCCCCAGCATTTT. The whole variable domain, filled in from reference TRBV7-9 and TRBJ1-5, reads DTGVSQNPRHKITKRGQNVTFRCDPISEHNRLYWYRQTLGQGPEFLTYFQNEAQLEKSRLLSDRFSAERPKGSFSTLEIQRTEQGDSAMYLCASSASGGAGQPQHFGDGTRLSIL.

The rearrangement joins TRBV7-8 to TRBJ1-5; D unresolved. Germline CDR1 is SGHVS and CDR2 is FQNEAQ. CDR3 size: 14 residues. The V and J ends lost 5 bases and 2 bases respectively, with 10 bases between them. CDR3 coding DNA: TGTGCCAGCAGCCGTCGGGGAGGCAATCAGCCCCAGCATTTT. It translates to CASSRRGGNQPQHF.

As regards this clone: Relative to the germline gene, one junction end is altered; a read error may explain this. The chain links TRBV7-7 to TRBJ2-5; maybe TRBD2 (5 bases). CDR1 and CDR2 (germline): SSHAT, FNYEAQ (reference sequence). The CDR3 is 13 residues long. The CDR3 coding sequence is TGTGCTAGCAGCCCGGGAACCCAAGAGACCCAGTACTTC. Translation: CASSPGTQETQYF.

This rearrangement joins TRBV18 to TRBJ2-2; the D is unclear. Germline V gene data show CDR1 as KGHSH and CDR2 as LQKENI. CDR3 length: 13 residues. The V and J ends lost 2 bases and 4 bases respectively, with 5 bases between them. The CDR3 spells CASSPISTGELFF. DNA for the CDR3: TGTGCCAGCTCACCAATTAGCACCGGGGAGCTGTTTTTT.

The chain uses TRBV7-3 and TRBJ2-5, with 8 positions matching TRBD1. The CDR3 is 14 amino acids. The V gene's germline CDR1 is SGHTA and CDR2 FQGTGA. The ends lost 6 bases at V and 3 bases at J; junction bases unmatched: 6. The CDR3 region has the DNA TGTGCCAGCAGTCCGACAGGGGCCGAAGAGACCCAGTACTTC. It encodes CASSPTGAEETQYF.

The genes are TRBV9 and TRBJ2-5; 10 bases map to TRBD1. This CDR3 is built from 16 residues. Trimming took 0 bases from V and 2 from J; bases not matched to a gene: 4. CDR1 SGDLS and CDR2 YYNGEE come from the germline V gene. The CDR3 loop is CASSVGDRGTQETQYF. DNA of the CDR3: TGTGCCAGCAGCGTAGGGGACAGGGGAACACAAGAGACCCAGTACTTC. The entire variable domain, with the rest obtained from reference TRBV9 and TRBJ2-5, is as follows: DSGVTQTPKHLITATGQRVTLRCSPRSGDLSVYWYQQSLDQGLQFLIQYYNGEERAKGNILERFSAQQFPDLHSELNLSSLELGDSALYFCASSVGDRGTQETQYFGPGTRLLVL.

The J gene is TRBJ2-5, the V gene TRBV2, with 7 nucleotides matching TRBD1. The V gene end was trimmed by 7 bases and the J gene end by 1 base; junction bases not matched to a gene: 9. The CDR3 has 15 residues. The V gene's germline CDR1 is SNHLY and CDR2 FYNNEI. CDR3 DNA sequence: TGTGCCAGCATAGGTCAGGGGGTATCCCAAGAGACCCAGTACTTC. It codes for CASIGQGVSQETQYF.

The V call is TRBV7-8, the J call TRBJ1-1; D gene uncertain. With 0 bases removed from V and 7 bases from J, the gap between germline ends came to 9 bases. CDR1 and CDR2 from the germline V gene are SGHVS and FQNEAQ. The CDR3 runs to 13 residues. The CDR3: CASSLAFSFEAFF. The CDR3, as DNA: TGTGCCAGCAGCTTAGCGTTCAGTTTTGAAGCTTTCTTT.